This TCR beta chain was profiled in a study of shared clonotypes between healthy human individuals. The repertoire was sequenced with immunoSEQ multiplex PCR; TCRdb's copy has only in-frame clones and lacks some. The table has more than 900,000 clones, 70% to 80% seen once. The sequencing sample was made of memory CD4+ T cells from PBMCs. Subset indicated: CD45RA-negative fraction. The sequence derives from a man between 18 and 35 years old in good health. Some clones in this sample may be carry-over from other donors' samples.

The CDR3 coding sequence is TGCGCCAGCAGCCAGGGATTCGGGACGGGAGTCTCCTACGAGCAGTACTTC. Amino acids: CASSQGFGTGVSYEQYF. The chain carries TRBV4-3 and TRBJ2-7, with D tentatively TRBD2 (6 bases). Between the trimmed V and J ends, which lost 3 bases and 0 bases, there was a span of 18 bases. The germline CDR1 and CDR2 sequences are LGHNA and YSLEER. The CDR3 covers 17 residues.